The rows below give T cell receptor beta chains drawn from one sample of a study of OX40 agonist ivuxolimab in advanced cancers. Assay: immunoSEQ multiplex PCR; the TCRdb copy retains only in-frame clones and omits some. The profile shows 40,000 to 50,000 clones, approximately 91% of them singletons. The sequencing here drew on CD4+ or CD8+ T cells sorted from blood, taken in a trial of the OX40 agonist ivuxolimab. All receptors derive from an adult with an advanced solid tumor such as melanoma, head and neck, liver or kidney cancer. CDR3s include the opening cysteine and the closing phenylalanine or tryptophan. D genes are given only for firm matches. Clone size is stated in some rows and not others, as once, few, many or a class when expanded.

J: TRBJ2-2
D: .
size: .
V: TRBV29-1
CDR3: CSVARSDIGDTGELFF
DNA: TGCAGCGTTGCCCGAAGCGATATTGGGGACACCGGGGAGCTGTTTTTT

J: TRBJ1-1
D: TRBD1
size: .
V: TRBV10-2
CDR3: CASTKGTGGNTEAFF
DNA: TGCGCCAGCACCAAGGGGACAGGGGGAAACACTGAAGCTTTCTTT

J: TRBJ2-3
D: .
size: .
V: TRBV7-9
CDR3: CASSFARSTDTQYF
DNA: TGTGCCAGCAGCTTCGCGCGGTCCACAGATACGCAGTATTTT

J: TRBJ2-4
D: .
size: few
V: TRBV18
CDR3: CASSPPNGNIQYF
DNA: TGTGCCAGCTCACCACCGAACGGGAACATTCAGTACTTC

J: TRBJ2-1
D: .
size: .
V: TRBV5-1
CDR3: CASSLVPGAYNEQFF
DNA: TGCGCCAGCAGCTTGGTTCCGGGGGCCTACAATGAGCAGTTCTTC

J: TRBJ2-7
D: TRBD2
size: .
V: TRBV7-2
CDR3: CASRRGLAGLSYEQYF
DNA: TGTGCCAGCAGGAGGGGACTAGCGGGCCTCTCCTACGAGCAGTACTTC

J: TRBJ1-1
D: TRBD1
size: .
V: TRBV6-5
CDR3: CASSRQGTEAFF
DNA: TGTGCCAGCAGTCGACAGGGGACTGAAGCTTTCTTT

J: TRBJ2-7
D: .
size: .
V: TRBV4-2
CDR3: CASSQTAGQFSYEQYF
DNA: TGTGCCAGCAGCCAAACAGCGGGACAGTTCTCCTACGAGCAGTACTTC

J: TRBJ1-5
D: .
size: .
V: TRBV11-2
CDR3: CASSWAGNQPQHF
DNA: TGTGCCAGCAGCTGGGCTGGGAATCAGCCCCAGCATTTT

J: TRBJ2-2
D: TRBD1
size: .
V: TRBV11-2
CDR3: CASRWRGGSSTGELFF
DNA: TGTGCCAGCAGATGGAGAGGGGGCTCCTCCACCGGGGAGCTGTTTTTT

J: TRBJ2-2
D: TRBD1
size: once
V: TRBV4-2
CDR3: CASSPQGAGGELFF
DNA: TGTGCCAGCAGCCCACAGGGGGCTGGCGGGGAGCTGTTTTTT

J: TRBJ2-7
D: .
size: .
V: TRBV30
CDR3: CAWSVGRGDEQYF
DNA: TGTGCCTGGAGCGTGGGCAGGGGTGACGAGCAGTACTTC

J: TRBJ2-3
D: .
size: few
V: TRBV30
CDR3: CAWSGISTDTQYF
DNA: TGTGCCTGGAGTGGGATTAGCACAGATACGCAGTATTTT

J: TRBJ2-1
D: TRBD2
size: .
V: TRBV6-1
CDR3: CASSEVGSGGPEFF
DNA: TGTGCCAGCAGTGAAGTGGGTAGCGGGGGGCCGGAGTTCTTC

J: TRBJ2-5
D: .
size: .
V: TRBV30
CDR3: CAWSFGGTETQYF
DNA: TGTGCCTGGAGTTTTGGGGGGACAGAGACCCAGTACTTC

J: TRBJ2-5
D: TRBD2
size: .
V: TRBV13
CDR3: CASSYSLLTSGRPQETQYF
DNA: TGTGCCAGCAGCTATTCCCTCCTAACTAGCGGGAGGCCTCAAGAGACCCAGTACTTC

J: TRBJ1-2
D: .
size: .
V: TRBV9
CDR3: CASSAHSGVVVSYTF
DNA: TGTGCCAGCAGCGCACACTCAGGGGTAGTAGTTAGCTACACCTTC